The present T cell receptor (beta chain) was sequenced within a study of blood T cells in healthy people across ages. Whole-study context: Through template switching, about one barcoded beta molecule was captured per two T cells, as measured in model experiments. Study-wide points: In older individuals, TCR beta diversity per million T cells was lower, falling roughly linearly with age. Donor CMV status, an unknown factor, possibly confounded changes in expanded clonotypes. Naive CD4+ cell counts and diversity both ran higher in long-lived than in aged donors.

Next came a second PCR, run for about 7 to 12 cycles, which used a sample-barcoded 5' primer along with a J-beta primer mix. TCRdb fed the 5' RACE reads into MiXCR, producing one record per CDR3 protein. The repertoire holds approximately 810,000 distinct CDR3 sequences, with about 30% as singletons. With 4 bases removed from V and 10 bases from J, the gap between germline ends came to 20 bases. CDR1 and CDR2 (germline): DFQATT, SNEGSKA (reference sequence). The CDR3 is 14 residues long. This clonotype was seen many times. Its cognate antigen is unknown. The sample consisted of blood. V and J are TRBV20-1 and TRBJ2-1, with D possibly matching TRBD2 (6 bases). This clonotype was obtained from a woman older than 75 in good health. The chain's CDR3 is CSATSGTPGWEQFF. CDR3 sequence (DNA): TGCAGTGCTACTTCCGGGACTCCCGGGTGGGAGCAGTTCTTC.